The 30 T cell receptor beta chains presented below share a single source sample, sequenced in a study. TCRdb fed the 5' RACE reads into MiXCR, producing one record per CDR3 protein. The table shows 10,000 to 13,000 distinct CDR3 sequences, with about a sixth occurring only once. Tregs were sorted as CD4+CD25+CD127-/low cells. Sequenced input: Tregs sorted from a lymph node. Receptor source: a female donor with breast cancer.

V usage is TRBV13 and J usage is TRBJ2-1, with TRBD2 identical over 14 bases. The germline V gene encodes CDR1 PRHDT and CDR2 FYEKMQ (reference sequence). The CDR3 runs to 15 residues. The V and J ends lost 5 bases and 9 bases, in that order; junction bases with no gene match: 6. CDR3 in amino acids: CASSAGTSGRGEQFF. The CDR3 nucleotides read TGTGCCAGCAGCGCCGGGACTAGCGGGAGAGGTGAGCAGTTCTTC. Full variable domain (outside the CDR3, taken from reference TRBV13 and TRBJ2-1): AAGVIQSPRHLIKEKRETATLKCYPIPRHDTVYWYQQGPGQDPQFLISFYEKMQSDKGSIPDRFSAQQFSDYHSELNMSSLELGDSALYFCASSAGTSGRGEQFFGPGTRLTVL.

A few counts support this clonotype. The chain uses TRBV5-1 and TRBJ2-3; D is possibly TRBD1 or TRBD2 (5 bases each). The CDR3 has 17 residues. The V and J ends lost 2 bases and 0 bases respectively, with 16 bases between them. Germline CDR1 and CDR2: SGHRS and YFSETQ. CDR3 in DNA: TGCGCCAGCAGCTTAATAGATGGGGGAGAAAGCACAGATACGCAGTATTTT. Its protein is CASSLIDGGESTDTQYF. Combining the CDR3 with reference TRBV5-1 and TRBJ2-3 gives the whole variable domain KAGVTQTPRYLIKTRGQQVTLSCSPISGHRSVSWYQQTPGQGLQFLFEYFSETQRNKGNFPGRFSGRQFSNSRSEMNVSTLELGDSALYLCASSLIDGGESTDTQYFGPGTRLTVL.

This clonotype was observed a few times. The V gene is TRBV20-1, the J gene TRBJ2-7, with 15 positions matching TRBD2. Germline CDR1 and CDR2: DFQATT and SNEGSKA (reference sequence). The CDR3 is made up of 15 amino acids. CDR3 region: CRALGLAGGRNEQYF. In nucleotides, the CDR3 is TGCAGGGCTCTGGGACTAGCGGGAGGAAGGAACGAGCAGTACTTC.

This chain links TRBV20-1 with TRBJ2-3; weak D call: TRBD2 (6 bases). V lost 3 bases and J 2 bases, leaving 12 bases between the germline ends. Germline V gene data show CDR1 as DFQATT and CDR2 as SNEGSKA (reference sequence). The CDR3 totals 14 residues. This chain's CDR3 is CSARGGVTTDTQYF. The CDR3 DNA sequence: TGCAGTGCTAGGGGCGGGGTCACCACAGATACGCAGTATTTT.

This clonotype is labeled as medium-sized. The V gene is TRBV6-5, the J gene TRBJ2-2, with TRBD2 identical over 12 bases. From germline, CDR1 is MNHEY and CDR2 SVGAGI. V lost 10 bases and J lost 6; bases outside the gene matches: 6. CDR3 length: 14 amino acids. The CDR3 DNA sequence: TGTGCCACCCTAGCGGGAGGGATCCCCGGGGAGCTGTTTTTT. Amino acids: CATLAGGIPGELFF.

This clonotype was seen repeatedly, ten times or more. The chain joins TRBV2 to TRBJ2-5; 12 nucleotides agree with TRBD2. V trimming: 4 bases; J trimming: 1 base; junction bases outside the gene matches: 7. This CDR3 comprises 17 residues. Germline CDR1 is SNHLY and CDR2 is FYNNEI. The CDR3 reads CASSGASGGAIQETQYF. For the CDR3, the DNA is TGTGCCAGCAGTGGTGCTAGCGGGGGGGCTATCCAAGAGACCCAGTACTTC.

Sample share makes this clonotype medium-sized (0.01 to 0.1%). The chain employs TRBV9 and TRBJ2-7; D may be TRBD1 (7 bases). V was shortened by 2 bases and J by 5 bases, with 17 bases between the two germline ends. Germline values: CDR1 SGDLS, CDR2 YYNGEE. CDR3 size: 15 residues. CDR3 in amino acids: CASSVKGAPGDEQYF. The CDR3 DNA follows: TGTGCCAGCAGCGTCAAGGGGGCGCCGGGGGACGAGCAGTACTTC.

This clonotype was counted ten times or more. V is TRBV20-1 and J is TRBJ2-3, with 10 bases lining up with TRBD2. Germline-derived CDR1 and CDR2 are DFQATT and SNEGSKA (reference sequence). Trimming cost V 5 bases and J 1 base; bases outside gene matches: 9. CDR3 length: 16 residues. This CDR3 is CSALRASGSGTDTQYF. In DNA, the CDR3 is TGCAGTGCTTTACGGGCTAGCGGGAGTGGCACAGATACGCAGTATTTT.

A note on this clonotype: Germline and junction disagree at one end, which may indicate a read error. The V call is TRBV9, the J call TRBJ1-1; no clear D. CDR3 length equals 15 residues. CDR1 is SGDLS, CDR2 YYNGEE, per germline. DNA of the CDR3: TGTGCCAGCAGTGTAGGGTCCGCACCGGGATCGGGAGCTTTCTTT. It translates to CASSVGSAPGSGAFF.

The chain joins TRBV2 to TRBJ2-3; D perhaps matches TRBD2 (5 bases). The V and J ends lost 6 bases and 4 bases respectively, with 14 bases between them. CDR3 size: 14 residues. The germline V gene encodes CDR1 SNHLY and CDR2 FYNNEI. The CDR3 is CASRREGPSDTQYF. The CDR3 nucleotides read TGTGCCAGCAGGAGAGAGGGCCCCTCAGATACGCAGTATTTT.

This clonotype was detected many times. The chain couples TRBV7-2 to TRBJ1-6; D remains unclear. There are 15 residues in the CDR3. In germline, CDR1 is SGHTA, CDR2 FQGNSA. Trimming stripped 3 bases from V and 7 bases from J, with 13 bases between. CDR3 sequence: CASSFQKQPNSPLHF. The CDR3 DNA reads as TGTGCCAGCAGCTTCCAGAAACAGCCAAATTCACCCCTCCACTTT.

In its sample, this clonotype is medium-sized. The gene calls are TRBV20-1 and TRBJ2-5; 8 bases line up with TRBD2. Germline V gene sequence: CDR1 DFQATT, CDR2 SNEGSKA (reference sequence). J was trimmed by 4 bases and V by 3 bases; bases with no gene match: 7. CDR3 length: 14 residues. This CDR3 reads CSARTSAIPETQYF. Written as DNA, the CDR3 is TGCAGTGCTAGGACTAGCGCCATACCAGAGACCCAGTACTTC.

This clonotype is medium-sized by share. The V call is TRBV12-3 or TRBV12-4, the J call TRBJ2-6, with TRBD1 identical over 8 bases. V lost 2 bases to trimming and J lost 2 bases; unmatched junction nucleotides: 8. This CDR3 is 18 amino acids long. The CDR3: CASSLPGTGKPGANVLTF. CDR3 DNA sequence: TGTGCCAGCAGTTTACCCGGGACAGGAAAGCCTGGGGCCAACGTCCTGACTTTC.

The chain uses TRBV9 and TRBJ1-2; D not resolved. The length of the CDR3 is 12 residues. V lost 4 bases and J 10 bases, leaving 14 bases between the germline ends. Germline-derived CDR1 and CDR2 are SGDLS and YYNGEE. In DNA form, the CDR3 reads TGTGCCAGCAGCTCCCCCGGGGTTCCCTACACCTTC. Amino acid sequence: CASSSPGVPYTF. Together with reference TRBV9 and TRBJ1-2, the CDR3 gives the full variable domain: DSGVTQTPKHLITATGQRVTLRCSPRSGDLSVYWYQQSLDQGLQFLIQYYNGEERAKGNILERFSAQQFPDLHSELNLSSLELGDSALYFCASSSPGVPYTFGSGTRLTVV.

This clonotype is deemed medium-sized (0.01 to 0.1%). The chain uses TRBV20-1 and TRBJ1-4; the match to TRBD1 covers 7 bases. The V gene's germline CDR1 is DFQATT and CDR2 SNEGSKA (reference sequence). The CDR3 has 13 residues. V trimming: 3 bases; J trimming: 5 bases; junction bases outside the gene matches: 3. CDR3 loop: CSASEGQNEKLFF. The CDR3 region has the DNA TGCAGTGCTAGTGAGGGACAGAATGAAAAACTGTTTTTT.

In its sample, this clonotype is medium-sized. This chain connects TRBV2 to TRBJ2-3; D is perhaps TRBD2 (6 bases). CDR1 SNHLY and CDR2 FYNNEI come from the germline V gene. The V end lost 5 bases, the J end lost 0 bases, and 15 bases lay between the germline ends. The CDR3 contains 16 residues. DNA for the CDR3: TGTGCCAGCAGTCCCCCCCCGGGGGTGAGCACAGATACGCAGTATTTT. Residues: CASSPPPGVSTDTQYF.

CDR3 in amino acids: CASSLRDTDTQYF. In DNA, the CDR3 is TGTGCCAGCAGCTTACGGGACACAGATACGCAGTATTTT. The chain links TRBV7-9 to TRBJ2-3, with D possibly matching TRBD2 (5 bases). V gave up 2 bases and J gave up 2 bases, with 5 bases separating them. The germline gives CDR1 SEHNR, CDR2 FQNEAQ (reference sequence). The CDR3 sequence is 13 residues long.

This clonotype was detected only a few times. This sequence joins TRBV27 and TRBJ1-1, with TRBD1 as a possible D gene (5 bases). Germline CDR1 and CDR2: MNHEY and SMNVEV (reference sequence). CDR3 length: 17 residues. Trimming stripped 5 bases from V and 2 bases from J, with 21 bases between. This chain's CDR3 is CASSPHQDQGSNTEAFF. As DNA, the CDR3 is TGTGCCAGCAGTCCCCACCAAGACCAGGGAAGTAACACTGAAGCTTTCTTT.

This clonotype is medium-sized in the sample. The DNA for the CDR3 is TGTGCCAGCAGCCCACAAAGCAATCAGCCCCAGCATTTT. Translation: CASSPQSNQPQHF. The genes are TRBV7-2 and TRBJ1-5; the D is unclear. The CDR3 length is 13 residues. The germline V and J ends were trimmed by 5 bases and 1 base, with 6 bases remaining between them. CDR1 and CDR2 from the germline V gene are SGHTA and FQGNSA.

The chain employs TRBV20-1 and TRBJ2-1, with 11 bases matching TRBD2. There are 16 residues in the CDR3. Germline loops: CDR1 DFQATT, CDR2 SNEGSKA (reference sequence). Trimming at V came to 0 bases and at J to 8 bases, leaving 9 bases not matched to a gene. CDR3 protein: CSARDQLAGGVDEQFF. The CDR3 DNA sequence: TGCAGTGCTAGAGATCAGCTAGCGGGAGGAGTGGATGAGCAGTTCTTC.

This clonotype is deemed medium-sized. This sequence joins TRBV12-3 or TRBV12-4 and TRBJ2-3; no clear D. The V gene lost 4 bases and the J gene lost 2 bases, with 7 bases spanning the gap. There are 13 residues in the CDR3. The CDR3 nucleotides read TGTGCCAGCAGTTGGGCCTTCACAGATACGCAGTATTTT. Translation gives CASSWAFTDTQYF.

This clonotype was detected many times. The rearrangement uses TRBV7-8 and TRBJ2-7; 8 bases align to TRBD2. Germline V gene sequence: CDR1 SGHVS, CDR2 FQNEAQ. The CDR3 is made up of 16 amino acids. Unmatched junction bases numbered 18, after V lost 5 bases and J lost 9 bases. DNA of the CDR3: TGTGCCAGCAGCCCCGGGGGGGGGACGGTCCTCTTAGGGCAGTACTTC. Residues: CASSPGGGTVLLGQYF.

This clonotype is medium-sized in the sample. The chain employs TRBV5-1 and TRBJ2-3, with D uncertain. V was shortened by 0 bases and J by 4 bases, with 3 bases between the two germline ends. The CDR3 is 12 residues long. The germline CDR1 and CDR2 sequences are SGHRS and YFSETQ. The CDR3 nucleotides are TGCGCCAGCAGCTTGGGCGCAGATACGCAGTATTTT. This sequence encodes CASSLGADTQYF.

The gene calls are TRBV6-5 and TRBJ2-1; no clear D. V lost 5 bases to trimming and J lost 4 bases, with 21 bases between them. Germline V CDR1 and CDR2: MNHEY, SVGAGI. The CDR3 has 17 amino acids. CDR3 sequence (DNA): TGTGCCAGCAGTACAGCATTAGTGTCAGCACAATACAATGAGCAGTTCTTC. Encoded protein: CASSTALVSAQYNEQFF.

By share of the sample, this clonotype is medium-sized. This rearrangement joins TRBV10-3 to TRBJ2-6; D may match TRBD1 or TRBD2 (5 bases each). The V end lost 10 bases, the J end lost 0 bases, and 16 bases lay between the germline ends. Germline loops: CDR1 ENHRY, CDR2 SYGVKD. The CDR3 runs to 16 residues. The CDR3 loop is CATEGTAVSGANVLTF. The CDR3 region has the DNA TGTGCCACCGAAGGGACGGCGGTCTCTGGGGCCAACGTCCTGACTTTC.

On this clonotype: It may be a read error: a sequence one base away is much more abundant. This rearrangement joins TRBV28 to TRBJ2-5; D is possibly TRBD2 (5 bases). V was cut by 8 bases and J by 5 bases, with 6 bases left in between. There are 10 residues in the CDR3. Germline CDR1 reads MDHEN; CDR2 reads SYDVKM. CDR3: CASGGETQYF. CDR3 in DNA: TGTGCCAGCGGCGGGGAGACCCAGTACTTC.

This clonotype came up many times. The rearrangement uses TRBV5-6 and TRBJ2-2; D may be TRBD1 or TRBD2 (6 bases each). Germline V gene data show CDR1 as SGHDT and CDR2 as YYEEEE. CDR3 length: 15 residues. V was cut by 2 bases and J by 5 bases, with 13 bases left in between. CDR3 sequence reads: CASSFPGAQTGELFF. The DNA of the CDR3 is TGTGCCAGCAGCTTCCCGGGGGCGCAAACCGGGGAGCTGTTTTTT.

This clonotype was counted many times. The J gene is TRBJ2-3, the V gene TRBV9; 8 bases map to TRBD2. V trimming: 0 bases; J trimming: 3 bases; junction bases outside the gene matches: 3. Germline V gene sequence: CDR1 SGDLS, CDR2 YYNGEE. CDR3 length: 15 amino acids. DNA of the CDR3: TGTGCCAGCAGCGTAGAACAGCGGGGGACAGATACGCAGTATTTT. This gives the protein CASSVEQRGTDTQYF.

A note on this clonotype: A read error may explain this, as a much larger clone is one base away. The conserved phenylalanine or tryptophan normally closing the CDR3 is absent here, so this likely arose from a read error. This chain joins TRBV10-3 and TRBJ1-2, with 11 bases aligning to TRBD1. The CDR3 totals 15 residues. The germline gives CDR1 ENHRY, CDR2 SYGVKD. V shed 6 bases, J shed 6 bases, and the junction held 9 bases outside the gene matches. CDR3 loop: CAIRAGQGAWDGYTV. The CDR3 bases are TGTGCCATCAGGGCAGGACAGGGGGCATGGGATGGCTACACCGTC.

This clonotype appeared many times. V usage is TRBV5-6 and J usage is TRBJ2-7; unclear D gene. V was trimmed by 4 bases and J by 5 bases, leaving 13 bases between them. This CDR3 is built from 13 residues. The germline CDR1 and CDR2 sequences are SGHDT and YYEEEE. The CDR3 sequence: CASSPAGLNEQYF. The CDR3 DNA is TGTGCCAGCAGCCCGGCCGGCCTCAACGAGCAGTACTTC. Drawing the rest from reference TRBV5-6 and TRBJ2-7, the complete variable domain is DAGVTQSPTHLIKTRGQQVTLRCSPKSGHDTVSWYQQALGQGPQFIFQYYEEEERQRGNFPDRFSGHQFPNYSSELNVNALLLGDSALYLCASSPAGLNEQYFGPGTRLTVT.